A single sample gave rise to the 7 T cell receptor beta chains below, sequenced in a study of cytomegalovirus exposure and HLA in healthy donors. The PCR ran on 60 Vbeta and 13 Jbeta primers. Sequencing was performed with immunoSEQ multiplex PCR; in TCRdb, only in-frame clones are kept and a portion is missing. The sample holds approximately 130,000 clones; around 77% are singletons and the top ten take 1% to 1.5%. Sample: PBMCs. The source is a man between 45 and 60 years old in good health and CMV-seronegative.

V is TRBV5-6 and J is TRBJ1-4; D may be TRBD1 (5 bases). CDR3 size: 17 residues. Germline assignment: CDR1 SGHDT and CDR2 YYEEEE. V dropped 4 bases and J dropped 0 bases, with 16 bases sitting between them. CDR3: CASSVGPTVSTNEKLFF. DNA for the CDR3: TGTGCCAGCAGCGTGGGACCGACAGTCTCAACTAATGAAAAACTGTTTTTT. The entire variable domain, with the rest obtained from reference TRBV5-6 and TRBJ1-4, is as follows: DAGVTQSPTHLIKTRGQQVTLRCSPKSGHDTVSWYQQALGQGPQFIFQYYEEEERQRGNFPDRFSGHQFPNYSSELNVNALLLGDSALYLCASSVGPTVSTNEKLFFGSGTQLSVL.

The rearrangement uses TRBV4-1 and TRBJ2-5; 7 nucleotides match TRBD1. Germline CDR1 is MGHRA and CDR2 is YSYEKL. The CDR3 contains 14 residues. Losses at the gene ends were 1 base for V and 5 bases for J; bases not matched to a gene: 4. CDR3 bases: TGCGCCAGCAGCCAAGTAGGGGGCTTGGAGACCCAGTACTTC. The encoded protein is CASSQVGGLETQYF.

V usage is TRBV7-2 and J usage is TRBJ2-7; D possibly corresponds to TRBD2 (6 bases). The CDR3 consists of 15 residues. V lost 5 bases and J 0 bases, leaving 14 bases between the germline ends. The V gene's germline CDR1 is SGHTA and CDR2 FQGNSA. The CDR3 is CASSPLSGSSYEQYF. As DNA, the CDR3 is TGTGCCAGCAGCCCTCTTAGCGGAAGCTCCTACGAGCAGTACTTC.

The chain links TRBV10-3 to TRBJ1-1; 7 nucleotides line up with TRBD1. CDR1 and CDR2 (germline): ENHRY, SYGVKD. The length of the CDR3 is 14 residues. The V gene end was trimmed by 5 bases and the J gene end by 4 bases; junction bases not matched to a gene: 7. In DNA, the CDR3 is TGTGCCATCAGTTGGGGACAGTGGGGCACTGAAGCTTTCTTT. Its translation is CAISWGQWGTEAFF.

V usage is TRBV28 and J usage is TRBJ2-7, with 16 bases identical to TRBD2. V was pared by 3 bases and J by 6 bases, with 11 bases of the junction left unmatched. The CDR3 contains 18 residues. Per germline, CDR1 MDHEN and CDR2 SYDVKM. The DNA of the CDR3 is TGTGCCAGCAGTTTTGGGACTAGCGGGAGGGGGCCGTCGGTCGAGCAGTACTTC. Its translation is CASSFGTSGRGPSVEQYF.

The rearrangement links TRBV28 to TRBJ2-3; 12 bases are shared with TRBD1. Trimming took 6 bases from V and 6 from J; bases not matched to a gene: 10. Germline CDR1 is MDHEN and CDR2 is SYDVKM. CDR3 length equals 16 residues. The CDR3 DNA reads TGTGCCAGCAGAACCACCCGGGACAGGGGGCTCGATACGCAGTATTTT. Amino acids: CASRTTRDRGLDTQYF. Filled out from reference TRBV28 and TRBJ2-3, the complete variable domain reads DVKVTQSSRYLVKRTGEKVFLECVQDMDHENMFWYRQDPGLGLRLIYFSYDVKMKEKGDIPEGYSVSREKKERFSLILESASTNQTSMYLCASRTTRDRGLDTQYFGPGTRLTVL.

The V and J genes are TRBV6-1 and TRBJ1-6; D unresolved. CDR1 is MNHNS and CDR2 is SASEGT in the germline V gene. V was cut by 0 bases and J by 8 bases, with 8 bases left in between. The CDR3 extends over 14 amino acids. The CDR3 coding sequence is TGTGCCAGCAGTGAAGCGCGGCAGCATTCACCCCTCCACTTT. Protein: CASSEARQHSPLHF.